This T cell receptor (beta chain) originates from a study of T cells of healthy individuals. The CDR3 sequence is 13 residues long. Germline loops: CDR1 SQVTM, CDR2 ANQGSEA. J gave up 5 bases and V 6 bases, and 9 bases lay outside the gene matches. This clonotype was detected a few times. MiXCR, applied by TCRdb to the 5' RACE reads, yields one record per CDR3 protein. The top ten hold 6.2% of the sample, which has about 96,000 distinct CDR3 sequences, roughly 18% seen once. The chain joins TRBV29-1 to TRBJ2-5; 7 bases are a match to TRBD2. The clonotype comes from a human donor in good health. CDR3 amino acids: CSVSGGLGETQYF. CDR3 coding DNA: TGCAGCGTGTCCGGGGGGTTGGGGGAGACCCAGTACTTC. Based on the CDR3 plus reference TRBV29-1 and TRBJ2-5, the full variable domain is SAVISQKPSRDICQRGTSLTIQCQVDSQVTMMFWYRQQPGQSLTLIATANQGSEATYESGFVIDKFPISRPNLTFSTLTVSNMSPEDSSIYLCSVSGGLGETQYFGPGTRLLVL.